A selection of T cell receptor beta chains follows, all from one sample in a study of shared clonotypes between healthy human individuals. The assay was immunoSEQ multiplex PCR, and TCRdb's table has in-frame clones only and misses some. This table holds some 2,100,000 clones, approximately 94% found once. The sequenced sample consisted of naive CD4+ T cells sorted from blood. Source of these receptors: a man between 18 and 29 years old in good health. Each CDR3 is given with its conserved first and last residue. The D gene is left open where the match is weak. Part of the rows lack a size; the others show once, few, many or a class for expanded clones.

J: TRBJ1-4; V: TRBV4-1; size: NA; D: TRBD1; CDR3: CASSQDFGTESNEKLFF; DNA: TGCGCCAGCAGCCAAGATTTCGGGACAGAAAGCAATGAAAAACTGTTTTTT
J: TRBJ2-2; V: TRBV10-2; size: NA; D: TRBD2; CDR3: CASSESRFRVTSVNTGELFF; DNA: TGCGCCAGCAGTGAGTCGCGTTTTAGGGTGACTAGCGTGAACACCGGGGAGCTGTTTTTT
J: TRBJ2-3; V: TRBV5-6; size: NA; D: TRBD1; CDR3: CASSDRTGGFDTQYF; DNA: TGTGCCAGCAGCGATAGGACAGGGGGCTTTGATACGCAGTATTTT
J: TRBJ2-4; V: TRBV7-2; size: NA; D: TRBD2; CDR3: CASSITSVEVLAKNIQYF; DNA: TGTGCCAGCAGCATCACTAGCGTCGAGGTCCTAGCCAAAAACATTCAGTACTTC
J: TRBJ2-3; V: TRBV7-6; size: NA; D: NA; CDR3: CASSLSRSTDTQYF; DNA: TGTGCCAGCAGCTTATCCCGGAGCACAGATACGCAGTATTTT
J: TRBJ2-3; V: TRBV5-1; size: NA; D: NA; CDR3: CASSQAESTDTQYF; DNA: TGCGCCAGCAGCCAAGCGGAGAGCACAGATACGCAGTATTTT
J: TRBJ2-1; V: TRBV5-1; size: NA; D: TRBD1; CDR3: CASSPSTGVDNEQFF; DNA: TGCGCCAGCAGCCCCTCGACAGGGGTGGATAATGAGCAGTTCTTC
J: TRBJ1-2; V: TRBV10-3; size: NA; D: NA; CDR3: CAINQGPNYGYTF; DNA: TGTGCCATCAATCAGGGACCTAACTATGGCTACACCTTC
J: TRBJ2-7; V: TRBV18; size: NA; D: NA; CDR3: CASSPGAQGHGYEQYF; DNA: TGTGCCAGCTCACCGGGTGCTCAGGGTCATGGGTACGAGCAGTACTTC
J: TRBJ1-5; V: TRBV7-9; size: NA; D: NA; CDR3: CASSGQINQPQHF; DNA: TGTGCCAGCAGCGGCCAGATAAATCAGCCCCAGCATTTT
J: TRBJ2-5; V: TRBV11-2; size: NA; D: NA; CDR3: CASSVGGPQETQYF; DNA: TGTGCCAGCAGCGTGGGGGGACCGCAAGAGACCCAGTACTTC
J: TRBJ2-6; V: TRBV12-5; size: NA; D: NA; CDR3: CASGLIGQSPSGANVLTF; DNA: TGTGCTAGTGGTTTGATAGGACAGTCACCCTCTGGGGCCAACGTCCTGACTTTC
J: TRBJ1-1; V: TRBV28; size: NA; D: NA; CDR3: CASSSYTWEPEAFF; DNA: TGTGCCAGCAGTTCCTATACATGGGAACCCGAAGCTTTCTTT
J: TRBJ2-3; V: TRBV9; size: NA; D: NA; CDR3: CASSPDLTLGNTQYF; DNA: TGTGCCAGCAGCCCGGACCTAACATTGGGAAATACGCAGTATTTT
J: TRBJ1-2; V: TRBV2; size: NA; D: NA; CDR3: CASSEGRKGSYGYTF; DNA: TGTGCCAGCAGTGAAGGTCGAAAGGGTAGCTATGGCTACACCTTC
J: TRBJ2-7; V: TRBV7-9; size: NA; D: NA; CDR3: CALAGASSYEQYF; DNA: TGTGCCTTAGCAGGGGCAAGCTCCTACGAGCAGTACTTC
J: TRBJ2-3; V: TRBV7-9; size: once; D: NA; CDR3: CASSLAGATDTQYF; DNA: TGTGCCAGCAGCTTAGCAGGGGCAACAGATACGCAGTATTTT
J: TRBJ1-1; V: TRBV7-2; size: NA; D: NA; CDR3: CASSLRQGRDVNTEAFF; DNA: TGTGCCAGCAGCTTACGGCAGGGTCGCGACGTGAACACTGAAGCTTTCTTT
J: TRBJ1-2; V: TRBV10-2; size: NA; D: NA; CDR3: CATRDGNYGYTF; DNA: TGCGCCACCCGGGACGGTAACTATGGCTACACCTTC
J: TRBJ2-3; V: TRBV4-1; size: NA; D: NA; CDR3: CASSREGALGDTQYF; DNA: TGCGCCAGCAGCCGGGAGGGGGCGCTGGGAGATACGCAGTATTTT
J: TRBJ1-4; V: TRBV5-1; size: NA; D: TRBD1; CDR3: CASSFGRGQEKLFF; DNA: TGCGCCAGCAGCTTCGGCAGGGGGCAAGAAAAACTGTTTTTT
J: TRBJ1-1; V: TRBV4-1; size: NA; D: NA; CDR3: CASSQVRGTEAFF; DNA: TGCGCCAGCAGCCAGGTCAGGGGCACTGAAGCTTTCTTT
J: TRBJ2-7; V: TRBV30; size: NA; D: NA; CDR3: CAWRQAGISYEQYF; DNA: TGTGCCTGGAGACAGGCCGGGATCTCCTACGAGCAGTACTTC
J: TRBJ1-4; V: TRBV28; size: NA; D: NA; CDR3: CASRNDGPTNEKLFF; DNA: TGTGCCAGCAGAAACGACGGTCCAACTAATGAAAAACTGTTTTTT
J: TRBJ2-1; V: TRBV4-1; size: NA; D: NA; CDR3: CASSQDPSEYYNEQFF; DNA: TGCGCCAGCAGCCAAGATCCTAGCGAGTACTACAATGAGCAGTTCTTC
J: TRBJ2-5; V: TRBV5-1; size: NA; D: NA; CDR3: CASSPDYMGTQYF; DNA: TGCGCCAGCAGCCCGGACTATATGGGGACCCAGTACTTC
J: TRBJ1-1; V: TRBV11-2; size: NA; D: NA; CDR3: CASSKAGNTEAFF; DNA: TGTGCCAGCAGCAAGGCGGGTAACACTGAAGCTTTCTTT
J: TRBJ2-7; V: TRBV7-9; size: NA; D: NA; CDR3: CASSPPVGEQYF; DNA: TGTGCCAGCAGCCCCCCGGTAGGGGAGCAGTACTTC
J: TRBJ2-2; V: TRBV2; size: NA; D: TRBD1; CDR3: CASRGQGGDTGELFF; DNA: TGTGCCAGCAGGGGACAGGGCGGGGACACCGGGGAGCTGTTTTTT
J: TRBJ1-2; V: TRBV5-4; size: NA; D: TRBD1; CDR3: CASSLGQGVDYGYTF; DNA: TGTGCCAGCAGCTTGGGACAGGGAGTCGACTATGGCTACACCTTC
J: TRBJ1-1; V: TRBV10-3; size: NA; D: NA; CDR3: CAIRPGGNTEAFF; DNA: TGTGCCATCAGGCCGGGGGGAAACACTGAAGCTTTCTTT
J: TRBJ1-2; V: TRBV7-9; size: NA; D: NA; CDR3: CASSPRPYGYTF; DNA: TGTGCCAGCAGCCCTCGACCCTATGGCTACACCTTC
J: TRBJ1-4; V: TRBV12-2; size: NA; D: NA; CDR3: CASFTGFNEKLFF; DNA: TGTGCAAGTTTTACAGGATTTAATGAAAAACTGTTTTTT
J: TRBJ2-7; V: TRBV4-3; size: once; D: NA; CDR3: CASSQDRSGGSYEQYF; DNA: TGCGCCAGCAGCCAAGATAGATCCGGGGGCTCCTACGAGCAGTACTTC
J: TRBJ1-1; V: TRBV10-3; size: NA; D: NA; CDR3: CAISETGWEAFF; DNA: TGTGCCATCAGTGAGACAGGGTGGGAGGCTTTCTTT